This TCR beta chain was sequenced in a study of metastatic and nonmetastatic thyroid tumors. No patient had received any treatment before thyroid surgery. TCRdb reassembled clones from the PCR reads with MiXCR. In the table there are approximately 15,000 clones, 3% to 4% of which are singletons. This clone is judged medium-sized. The CDR3 sequence is 17 residues long. V shed 2 bases, J shed 5 bases, and the junction held 11 bases outside the gene matches. In germline, CDR1 is LGHNT, CDR2 FRNRAP. This TCR was sampled from a female donor with papillary thyroid cancer or a benign thyroid nodule (not recorded which). Some clones in this sample may be carry-over from other donors' samples. Input material: tumor tissue. The rearrangement joins TRBV12-5 to TRBJ2-5; 10 nucleotides align to TRBD2. As DNA, the CDR3 is TGTGCTAGTGGTTTGCAAACCTCTAGCGGGAGCTTTGAGACCCAGTACTTC. It codes for CASGLQTSSGSFETQYF.